The 25 T cell receptor beta chains in this list originate from one sample, sequenced in a study of early T cells in non-severe SARS-CoV-2 infection. In TCRdb, the 5' RACE reads were re-called with MiXCR into one record per CDR3 protein. This sample has some 60,000 distinct CDR3 sequences, with more than 7% found just once. Sequencing was done on a sample of whole blood. The receptor source for this set is an adult who was a healthcare worker with PCR-confirmed SARS-CoV-2 infection or an uninfected control (not recorded which).

This clonotype appeared many times. The genes are TRBV3-1 and TRBJ1-2; the D gene is possibly TRBD1 (5 bases). The CDR3 runs 14 residues. In germline, CDR1 is LGHDT, CDR2 YNNKEL (reference sequence). The V end was cut by 1 base, the J end by 6 bases, with 12 bases between. In nucleotides, the CDR3 is TGTGCCAGCAGCCAAGGGCTTTTGACAGATGGCTACACCTTC. It translates to CASSQGLLTDGYTF.

The genes are TRBV20-1 and TRBJ2-1; D is possibly TRBD2 (6 bases). Trimming stripped 5 bases from V and 0 bases from J, with 11 bases between. The CDR3 runs 14 residues. Germline V gives CDR1 DFQATT, CDR2 SNEGSKA (reference sequence). CDR3 bases: TGCAGTGCTGGGGACTTAAGCTCCTACAATGAGCAGTTCTTC. Amino acids: CSAGDLSSYNEQFF.

The sample holds many counts of this clonotype. Its ends do not fully match the called genes, so a read error is possible. This chain uses TRBV6-5 with TRBJ1-1, with TRBD1 matching 11 bases. CDR3 length: 14 residues. Germline-derived CDR1 and CDR2 are MNHEY and SVGAGI. CDR3 sequence reads: CASSYTGQGAEVFF. In DNA form, the CDR3 reads TGTGCCAGCAGTTACACTGGACAGGGGGCTGAAGTTTTCTTT.

The rearrangement uses TRBV20-1 and TRBJ2-5; the D is unclear. The germline V gene encodes CDR1 DFQATT and CDR2 SNEGSKA (reference sequence). The CDR3 is made up of 18 amino acids. V gave up 4 bases and J gave up 1 base, with 25 bases separating them. The CDR3 sequence: CSAKSRHTLGAGQETQYF. CDR3 DNA: TGCAGTGCTAAGTCCCGACACACCCTGGGCGCCGGCCAAGAGACCCAGTACTTC.

Only a few counts were recorded for this clonotype. The chain has TRBV11-2 and TRBJ2-3; 14 positions match TRBD2. This CDR3 comprises 16 residues. Germline V lookup: CDR1 SGHAT, CDR2 FQNNGV. The V gene end was trimmed by 5 bases and the J gene end by 4 bases; junction bases not matched to a gene: 5. Here the CDR3 reads CASSTGLAGGPDTQYF. The CDR3 nucleotides read TGTGCCAGCAGCACCGGACTAGCGGGAGGCCCAGATACGCAGTATTTT.

The V gene is TRBV12-3 or TRBV12-4, the J gene TRBJ2-1, with 8 bases aligning to TRBD2. This CDR3 region has 15 residues. Unmatched junction bases numbered 6, after V lost 4 bases and J lost 4 bases. The CDR3 loop is CASSSRTSFYNEQFF. CDR3 sequence (DNA): TGTGCCAGCAGTTCCCGGACTAGCTTTTACAATGAGCAGTTCTTC.

This clonotype was seen at least ten times. CDR3 DNA sequence: TGTGCCTGGACCGGGACATTAGGGACTGGGGCCAACGTCCTGACTTTC. Amino acids: CAWTGTLGTGANVLTF. The chain employs TRBV30 and TRBJ2-6, with D possibly matching TRBD1 (6 bases). The germline gives CDR1 GTSNPN, CDR2 SVGIG (reference sequence). The CDR3 spans 16 residues. With 4 bases removed from V and 2 bases from J, the gap between germline ends came to 15 bases.

V usage is TRBV11-2 and J usage is TRBJ2-3; the D gene is possibly TRBD1 (6 bases). Germline V gene lookup returns CDR1 SGHAT and CDR2 FQNNGV. The CDR3 contains 15 residues. The ends were cut back, 5 bases at V and 4 bases at J, with 16 bases in the middle. The DNA for the CDR3 is TGTGCCAGCAGCCTCCCGACAGGCACGTCAGATACGCAGTATTTT. Amino acids: CASSLPTGTSDTQYF.

The sample holds a few counts of this clonotype. The chain's CDR3 is CAWNHPSGKHEQYF. CDR3 nucleotide sequence: TGTGCCTGGAACCACCCTAGCGGGAAACACGAGCAGTACTTC. The chain combines TRBV30 with TRBJ2-7; 9 bases line up with TRBD2. The CDR3 runs 14 residues. Germline V gene lookup returns CDR1 GTSNPN and CDR2 SVGIG (reference sequence). V dropped 4 bases and J dropped 5; count of bases not matched to a gene: 9.

This clonotype occurred a few times. The chain joins TRBV29-1 to TRBJ2-7; D is possibly TRBD2 (5 bases). The V end lost 5 bases, the J end lost 5 bases, and 13 bases lay between the germline ends. CDR3 length equals 12 residues. The germline V gene encodes CDR1 SQVTM and CDR2 ANQGSEA. CDR3 sequence: CSVQKPGDEQYF. The CDR3 DNA sequence: TGCAGCGTTCAAAAACCCGGGGACGAGCAGTACTTC.

The chain is built from TRBV10-2 and TRBJ2-1; 10 bases are a match to TRBD2. V gave up 4 bases and J gave up 9 bases; unmatched junction bases: 9. In germline, CDR1 is WSHSY, CDR2 SAAADI. CDR3 length: 15 residues. The CDR3 loop reads CASSASSGSTGEQFF. CDR3 nucleotide sequence: TGCGCCAGCAGTGCATCTAGCGGGAGTACGGGTGAGCAGTTCTTC.

V and J are TRBV19 and TRBJ2-1; D possibly corresponds to TRBD1 (6 bases). The germline V gene has CDR1 LNHDA and CDR2 SQIVND (reference sequence). V shed 8 bases and J shed 1 base, with 18 bases lying between them. The CDR3 loop spans 16 amino acids. The CDR3 region has the DNA TGTGCCAGTCGAGATTCCGGGACAACGTCCTACAATGAGCAGTTCTTC. This codes for CASRDSGTTSYNEQFF.

This clonotype was picked up many times. CDR3 DNA sequence: TGTGCCAGCAGGCCTAGCGGGAGGGACACAGATACGCAGTATTTT. Translated, it gives CASRPSGRDTDTQYF. V gene TRBV6-6 combines with J gene TRBJ2-3; TRBD2 matches at 12 bases. The J segment lost 2 bases and the V segment lost 6 bases, leaving 3 bases of the junction unmatched. This CDR3 comprises 15 residues. Germline CDR1 reads MNHNY; CDR2 reads SVGAGI (reference sequence).

This clonotype showed up many times. The gene calls are TRBV27 and TRBJ2-3, with D unclear. The CDR3 has 18 residues. Per germline, CDR1 MNHEY and CDR2 SMNVEV (reference sequence). V was shortened by 6 bases and J by 0 bases, with 22 bases between the two germline ends. CDR3 DNA sequence: TGTGCCAGCAGCGCTGACTCACCCTACAATACTAGCACAGATACGCAGTATTTT. As protein: CASSADSPYNTSTDTQYF.

In this sample, this clonotype turned up a few times. The V gene is TRBV27, the J gene TRBJ2-1; TRBD2 matches 10 bases. The germline CDR1 and CDR2 sequences are MNHEY and SMNVEV (reference sequence). Germline trimming cut 4 bases from V and 9 bases from J; bases unmatched to any gene: 18. There are 18 residues in the CDR3. The CDR3, as DNA: TGTGCCAGCAGTTCAATTTCACTTCGACTAGCGGGTGATGTTGAGCAGTTCTTC. Protein sequence: CASSSISLRLAGDVEQFF.

The J gene is TRBJ1-4, the V gene TRBV9; 8 bases map to TRBD1. Germline trimming cut 0 bases from V and 5 bases from J; bases unmatched to any gene: 9. The CDR3 is 17 amino acids. The germline V gene has CDR1 SGDLS and CDR2 YYNGEE. CDR3 loop: CASSVGTLTGENEKLFF. For the CDR3, the DNA is TGTGCCAGCAGCGTAGGGACTCTGACAGGGGAGAATGAAAAACTGTTTTTT.

This clonotype was counted only a few times. The V gene is TRBV9, the J gene TRBJ2-7; 9 bases match TRBD1. CDR3 size: 16 residues. J lost 6 bases, V lost 3 bases, and 13 bases had no gene match. CDR1 is SGDLS, CDR2 YYNGEE, per germline. DNA of the CDR3: TGTGCCAGCAGCGGAAACCCGGGACAGGGAGGTGGCGAGCAGTACTTC. This translates into CASSGNPGQGGGEQYF.

V is TRBV7-2 and J is TRBJ2-7; 11 nucleotides match TRBD2. The CDR3 extends over 15 amino acids. The J segment lost 4 bases and the V segment lost 5 bases, leaving 7 bases of the junction unmatched. CDR1 is SGHTA, CDR2 FQGNSA, per germline. CDR3 sequence: CASSTSGTSGYEQYF. The CDR3 DNA is TGTGCCAGCAGCACATCCGGGACTAGCGGTTACGAGCAGTACTTC.

J is TRBJ2-7 and V is TRBV4-2, with D perhaps matching TRBD2 (6 bases). Germline V gene sequence: CDR1 LGHNA, CDR2 YNFKEQ. V shed 4 bases and J shed 5 bases, with 21 bases lying between them. CDR3 size: 16 residues. The CDR3 DNA reads as TGTGCCAGCAGCCGAGACGACGGAACGGGAGCCCACGAGCAGTACTTC. It specifies CASSRDDGTGAHEQYF.

This clonotype has a count of ten or more. V usage is TRBV3-1 and J usage is TRBJ2-3; unclear D gene. The length of the CDR3 is 16 residues. Germline CDR1 reads LGHDT; CDR2 reads YNNKEL (reference sequence). V was cut by 4 bases and J by 0 bases, with 14 bases left in between. As DNA, the CDR3 is TGTGCCAGCAGCCGCCTTTTCGATTCTAGCACAGATACGCAGTATTTT. It is translated as CASSRLFDSSTDTQYF.

This clonotype was picked up a small number of times. The CDR3 DNA is TGCAGTGCTAGCGGGGTGGGGCTCGAGCAGTACTTC. Translation: CSASGVGLEQYF. The chain employs TRBV20-1 and TRBJ2-7; D could derive from TRBD1 or TRBD2 (5 bases each). The V gene lost 3 bases and the J gene lost 6 bases, with 12 bases spanning the gap. CDR3 length: 12 amino acids. Germline V gene data show CDR1 as DFQATT and CDR2 as SNEGSKA (reference sequence).

There are a few counts of this clonotype. The V call is TRBV7-9, the J call TRBJ2-1, with TRBD1 as a possible D gene (5 bases). The germline V and J ends were trimmed by 2 bases and 0 bases, with 11 bases remaining between them. Per germline, CDR1 SEHNR and CDR2 FQNEAQ (reference sequence). CDR3 length: 16 amino acids. The CDR3 loop reads CASSLRQGSSYNEQFF. CDR3 coding DNA: TGTGCCAGCAGCTTAAGGCAGGGAAGCTCCTACAATGAGCAGTTCTTC.

This clonotype was recorded many times. J is TRBJ2-1 and V is TRBV28; D is possibly TRBD1 (6 bases). Germline V gives CDR1 MDHEN, CDR2 SYDVKM. The V and J ends lost 6 bases and 9 bases respectively, with 15 bases between them. CDR3 length: 13 amino acids. The CDR3 protein is CASRRTQGTEQFF. In DNA, the CDR3 is TGTGCCAGCAGAAGAACACAGGGAACTGAGCAGTTCTTC.

The rearrangement uses TRBV20-1 and TRBJ1-2; a weak D match, TRBD1 (5 bases). The V end was cut by 7 bases, the J end by 7 bases, with 19 bases between. This CDR3 region has 13 residues. From germline, CDR1 is DFQATT and CDR2 SNEGSKA (reference sequence). CDR3: CSVGPGMRGGYTF. The CDR3 DNA sequence: TGCAGTGTGGGGCCAGGGATGCGTGGTGGCTACACCTTC.

The CDR3 here is CASSLYPGQNYNEQFF. The CDR3, as DNA: TGTGCCAGCAGCTTGTATCCGGGACAGAACTACAATGAGCAGTTCTTC. V is TRBV7-3 and J is TRBJ2-1; TRBD1 aligns across 7 bases. From germline, CDR1 is SGHTA and CDR2 FQGTGA. This CDR3 has 16 amino acids. V gave up 3 bases and J gave up 3 bases; unmatched junction bases: 8.